Listed below are T cell receptor beta chains from one sample, sequenced in a study of cytomegalovirus exposure and HLA in healthy donors. Profiled with immunoSEQ multiplex PCR; TCRdb holds only in-frame clones, not every one. The sample comprises fewer than 200,000 clones, roughly three quarters of which are singletons, and 7% to 9% rests with the top ten. The sample was PBMCs. The receptors were gathered from a male donor in good health and CMV-seropositive. CDR3s include the opening cysteine and the closing phenylalanine or tryptophan. A D gene is named only where the DNA matches it firmly. The size of a clone is reported for some rows only, either as once, few or many, or as a class for expanded clones.

j_call	d_call	clone_size	v_call	cdr3_nt	cdr3_aa
TRBJ1-2	NA	NA	TRBV7-9	TGTGCCAGCAGCTTGGCAGGATCATATGGCTACACCTTC	CASSLAGSYGYTF
TRBJ2-7	TRBD2	few	TRBV5-1	TGCGCCAGCAGCTTGGAACCTACTAGCGGGGGGTTATACGAGCAGTACTTC	CASSLEPTSGGLYEQYF
TRBJ2-3	TRBD2	NA	TRBV18	TGTGCCAGCTCACCTATAGCGGGGCTAGAAACAGATACGCAGTATTTT	CASSPIAGLETDTQYF
TRBJ1-5	NA	NA	TRBV6-1	TGTGCCAGCTTCTGGGACACGGAGTTCAATCAGCCCCAGCATTTT	CASFWDTEFNQPQHF
TRBJ2-7	NA	NA	TRBV6-6	TGTGCCAGCAGTTACTTGGCCGGGGTTGGGTACGAGCAGTACTTC	CASSYLAGVGYEQYF
TRBJ1-1	NA	NA	TRBV7-2	TGTGCCAGCAGCTTTAAGGGAGAGGCGACTGAAGCTTTCTTT	CASSFKGEATEAFF
TRBJ2-2	NA	NA	TRBV10-2	TGCGCCAGCAGAGCAGGGGTGGTGACCGGGGAGCTGTTTTTT	CASRAGVVTGELFF
TRBJ1-2	NA	NA	TRBV6-1	TGTGCCAGCAGTGAGAGGGCAGTTCTAGGCTATGGCTACACCTTC	CASSERAVLGYGYTF
TRBJ1-4	NA	NA	TRBV6-1	TGTGCCAGCAGTGAAGTTGGGGCTAGTGAAAAACTGTTTTTT	CASSEVGASEKLFF
TRBJ2-3	NA	NA	TRBV30	TGTGCCTCAAACCAGGGGTTGGTCACAGATACGCAGTATTTT	CASNQGLVTDTQYF
TRBJ2-7	TRBD1	NA	TRBV7-8	TGTGCCAGCAGCCCGTTACCGGGACAGGGGTTCGAGGAGCAGTACTTC	CASSPLPGQGFEEQYF
TRBJ1-1	TRBD1	NA	TRBV7-2	TGTGCCAGCACTCCTAGACAGGGGACCTACACTGAAGCTTTCTTT	CASTPRQGTYTEAFF
TRBJ2-1	TRBD2	NA	TRBV5-1	TGCGCCAGCAGCTCGGGGGGGGCTGAGAGTAATGAGCAGTTCTTC	CASSSGGAESNEQFF
TRBJ2-3	NA	NA	TRBV9	TGTGCCAGCAGCGTAGTGGGTAACAGAGATACGCAGTATTTT	CASSVVGNRDTQYF
TRBJ2-2	NA	NA	TRBV9	TGTGCCAGCAGCGTAGAACCGTCCGGAGGCACCGGGGAGCTGTTTTTT	CASSVEPSGGTGELFF
TRBJ1-1	NA	once	TRBV6-1	TGTGCCAGCAGTGAGTTGGCTAACACTGAAGCTTTCTTT	CASSELANTEAFF
TRBJ2-2	NA	NA	TRBV2	TGTGCCAGCAGTGATCCGGCTAGCCCACCCTATTCGGGAACCGGGGAGCTGTTTTTT	CASSDPASPPYSGTGELFF
TRBJ1-2	NA	NA	TRBV4-1	TGCGCCAGCAGCCAGATGGGTCGGCAGGGGAATTATGGCTACACCTTC	CASSQMGRQGNYGYTF
TRBJ2-3	TRBD2	NA	TRBV4-1	TGCGCCAGCAGCCAAACCGGGGGGGCAGGAGATACGCAGTATTTT	CASSQTGGAGDTQYF
TRBJ2-2	NA	NA	TRBV9	TGTGCCAGCGAGGGGGGGGAAGACACCGGGGAGCTGTTTTTT	CASEGGEDTGELFF
TRBJ2-3	TRBD2	NA	TRBV10-3	TGTGCCATCAGTGCGGGAGGAGATACGCAGTATTTT	CAISAGGDTQYF
TRBJ1-2	TRBD1	NA	TRBV5-1	TGCGCCAGCAGCTTCCGGACAGGGTTAAGCTATGGCTACACCTTC	CASSFRTGLSYGYTF
TRBJ2-2	TRBD2	NA	TRBV4-2	TGTGCCAGCAGCCAGGACTCACCGGGACTAGCGGGGGGCTCCGGTGGCGGGGAGCTGTTTTTT	CASSQDSPGLAGGSGGGELFF
TRBJ2-7	NA	few	TRBV4-3	TGCGCCAGCAGCCTCGACAGGCACTCCTACGAGCAGTACTTC	CASSLDRHSYEQYF